The table lists the clone carrying this T cell receptor beta chain with a few counts. The antigen remains undetermined. At one boundary the junction diverges from the germline segment, which might be a read error. The sample originates from a study of blood T cells in healthy people across ages. Study in general: When template switching was applied, about one barcoded beta molecule was captured per two T cells. Study findings and constraints: More naive CD4+ cells and higher diversity were found in long-lived than in aged donors. A conclusive naive versus antigen-experienced comparison was prevented by the unsorted PBMCs.

No fewer than 6.5 million PBMCs went into each sample. The authors ran a second PCR of about 6 to 11 cycles using a sample-barcoded 5' primer and a J-beta primer mix. One entry per CDR3 protein, called by TCRdb with MiXCR from the 5' RACE reads. This table holds fewer than 900,000 distinct CDR3 sequences, under 40% found once. Germline CDR1 LGHNA, CDR2 YSLEER. The CDR3 covers 12 residues. The sequence was obtained from a young man in good health. Input material: blood. The genes are TRBV4-3 and TRBJ1-2, with D possibly TRBD1 on 5 matching bases. CDR3 in amino acids: CASSQQGYGCTF. The CDR3 bases are TGCGCCAGCAGCCAACAGGGATATGGCTGCACCTTC.